The next 17 T cell receptor beta chains were all read from a single sample in a study of blood T cells in healthy people across ages. The use of a sample-barcoded 5' primer and a J-beta primer mix characterized a second PCR of about 6 to 12 cycles. Each CDR3 protein gets one entry after TCRdb re-called the 5' RACE reads with MiXCR. The sample yields 720,000 or so distinct CDR3 sequences, around two fifths seen once. The specimen sequenced was blood. These TCRs come from a man older than 75 in good health.

The V and J genes are TRBV6-2 or TRBV6-3 and TRBJ1-5; D gene ambiguous. The CDR3 loop spans 14 amino acids. V dropped 6 bases and J dropped 5 bases, with 14 bases sitting between them. CDR1 is MNHEY, CDR2 SVGEGT, per germline. The CDR3 coding sequence is TGTGCCAGCAGACGTCGACATACCGATCAGCCCCAGCATTTT. Encoded protein: CASRRRHTDQPQHF.

This clonotype was seen once. The junction and the germline gene differ at one end; a read error may be behind it. The CDR3 DNA sequence: TGCGCCAGCAGCCGGACAGGGGGCAGCTACGAGCAGTGCTTC. It codes for CASSRTGGSYEQCF. J is TRBJ2-7 and V is TRBV5-1; TRBD1 matches at 11 bases. The germline CDR1 and CDR2 sequences are SGHRS and YFSETQ. CDR3 length: 14 residues.

This clonotype came up a few times. This sequence joins TRBV20-1 and TRBJ1-1; D not certain. V was shortened by 5 bases and J by 0 bases, with 4 bases between the two germline ends. The CDR3 has 11 amino acids. Germline V gene sequence: CDR1 DFQATT, CDR2 SNEGSKA (reference sequence). The DNA of the CDR3 is TGCAGTGCTTGGATGAACACTGAAGCTTTCTTT. This encodes CSAWMNTEAFF.

This clonotype has a handful of counts. V and J are TRBV7-2 and TRBJ2-6; D might be TRBD2 (6 bases). CDR3 length: 16 amino acids. Trimming took 5 bases from V and 0 from J, leaving 11 bases between them. Germline-derived CDR1 and CDR2 are SGHTA and FQGNSA. The CDR3 DNA follows: TGTGCCAGCAGCACGGGACTTTTCTCTGGGGCCAACGTCCTGACTTTC. Translating it yields CASSTGLFSGANVLTF.

In nucleotides, the CDR3 is TGTGCCAGCAGCTTGTTGGGGTCTGGAAACACCATATATTTT. Protein product: CASSLLGSGNTIYF. This chain links TRBV7-2 with TRBJ1-3; D call uncertain. With 3 bases removed from V and 1 base from J, the gap between germline ends came to 7 bases. CDR1 and CDR2 (germline): SGHTA, FQGNSA. The CDR3 sequence is 14 residues long.

The CDR3 here is CSASPSSGTSGLYTQYF. DNA for the CDR3: TGCAGTGCTAGCCCTAGCTCCGGGACTAGCGGGTTATATACGCAGTATTTT. The chain combines TRBV20-1 with TRBJ2-3; TRBD2 aligns across 12 bases. Losses at the gene ends were 3 bases for V and 7 bases for J; bases not matched to a gene: 14. Germline CDR1 and CDR2: DFQATT and SNEGSKA (reference sequence). The CDR3 length is 17 residues.

The chain recombines TRBV27 with TRBJ2-1; 11 bases are shared with TRBD2. This CDR3 spans 18 amino acids. Trimming cost V 5 bases and J 2 bases; bases outside gene matches: 11. Looked up from germline, CDR1 is MNHEY and CDR2 is SMNVEV (reference sequence). CDR3 protein: CASSTITSGSIPYNEQFF. The CDR3 DNA sequence: TGTGCCAGCAGTACCATAACTAGCGGGAGTATCCCCTACAATGAGCAGTTCTTC.

This clonotype was recorded once. J is TRBJ2-4 and V is TRBV18; TRBD1 matches at 7 bases. The J call may be incorrect, as the DNA end agrees better with TRBJ2-7. CDR3 size: 14 residues. Germline CDR1 is KGHSH and CDR2 is LQKENI. CDR3 bases: TGTGCCAGCTCAACTTCGCGAGGGGGCAACGAGCAGTACTTC. Protein sequence: CASSTSRGGNEQYF.

The rearrangement links TRBV12-3 or TRBV12-4 to TRBJ2-1; 11 bases agree with TRBD1. The CDR3 is made up of 15 amino acids. V was clipped by 6 bases and J by 8 bases; unmatched bases: 9. CDR3 sequence (DNA): TGTGCCAGCAGGCTAGGACAGGGGGCCAAGGATGAGCAGTTCTTC. Translation gives CASRLGQGAKDEQFF.

As for this clonotype: At one end, the junction sequence differs from germline, possibly due to a read error. This chain connects TRBV12-3 or TRBV12-4 to TRBJ2-7; TRBD2 matches at 13 bases. The CDR3 has 16 residues. The CDR3 loop reads CTSSLGLAGTAFEQYF. CDR3 nucleotides: TGTACCAGCAGTTTGGGACTAGCGGGGACCGCCTTCGAGCAGTACTTC.

This clonotype was detected a few times. The genes are TRBV11-2 and TRBJ2-5; TRBD2 matches 8 bases. The junction had 11 bases not matched to a gene; V was cut back by 6 bases and J by 5 bases. The germline CDR1 and CDR2 sequences are SGHAT and FQNNGV. The CDR3 sequence is 15 residues long. The CDR3: CASRRASGGGETQYF. CDR3 nucleotides: TGTGCCAGCAGGCGCGCAAGCGGGGGCGGGGAGACCCAGTACTTC.

The rearrangement joins TRBV27 to TRBJ2-3; D uncertain. Between the trimmed V and J ends, which lost 5 bases and 8 bases, there was a span of 23 bases. The CDR3 spans 16 residues. CDR1 and CDR2 (germline): MNHEY, SMNVEV (reference sequence). The CDR3 sequence: CASSHPPSRGAGTQYF. The DNA of the CDR3 is TGTGCCAGCAGTCACCCCCCTTCTCGAGGCGCAGGTACGCAGTATTTT.

The chain employs TRBV4-2 and TRBJ2-3; D gene unclear. CDR1 and CDR2 from the germline V gene are LGHNA and YNFKEQ. The CDR3 is 13 amino acids. The germline V and J ends were trimmed by 4 bases and 5 bases, with 10 bases remaining between them. The CDR3 region is CASSLPERDTQYF. The CDR3 region has the DNA TGTGCCAGCAGCCTCCCCGAGCGAGATACGCAGTATTTT.

This chain uses TRBV5-6 with TRBJ2-1; weak D call: TRBD2 (5 bases). The CDR3 contains 15 residues. In germline, CDR1 is SGHDT, CDR2 YYEEEE. The V end was cut by 0 bases, the J end by 7 bases, with 14 bases between. CDR3: CASSLAGGPVNEQFF. CDR3 in DNA: TGTGCCAGCAGCTTGGCCGGCGGGCCAGTAAATGAGCAGTTCTTC.

The chain carries TRBV10-1 and TRBJ2-5, with D tentatively TRBD2 (6 bases). Trimming left V 11 bases short and J 1 base short, with 20 bases between. This CDR3 has 15 residues. CDR1 and CDR2 from the germline V gene are WNHNN and SYGVQD (reference sequence). The CDR3 sequence is CADHGKTGVQETQYF. The DNA of the CDR3 is TGCGCCGACCACGGAAAAACGGGGGTCCAAGAGACCCAGTACTTC.

The rearrangement uses TRBV6-5 and TRBJ2-1, with 9 bases matching TRBD2. With V trimmed by 5 bases and J by 1 base, 3 bases remained unmatched. The CDR3 has 15 residues. Germline loops: CDR1 MNHEY, CDR2 SVGAGI. The DNA of the CDR3 is TGTGCCAGCAGTGTAGCGGGAGCATCCTACAATGAGCAGTTCTTC. Its translation is CASSVAGASYNEQFF.

This clonotype was seen a single time. This chain joins TRBV29-1 and TRBJ2-7; D uncertain. The germline gives CDR1 SQVTM, CDR2 ANQGSEA. V was clipped by 6 bases and J by 0 bases, with 15 bases between them. The CDR3 spans 14 residues. CDR3 in amino acids: CSVGLLAASYEQYF. As DNA, the CDR3 is TGCAGCGTGGGATTGTTAGCCGCCTCCTACGAGCAGTACTTC.